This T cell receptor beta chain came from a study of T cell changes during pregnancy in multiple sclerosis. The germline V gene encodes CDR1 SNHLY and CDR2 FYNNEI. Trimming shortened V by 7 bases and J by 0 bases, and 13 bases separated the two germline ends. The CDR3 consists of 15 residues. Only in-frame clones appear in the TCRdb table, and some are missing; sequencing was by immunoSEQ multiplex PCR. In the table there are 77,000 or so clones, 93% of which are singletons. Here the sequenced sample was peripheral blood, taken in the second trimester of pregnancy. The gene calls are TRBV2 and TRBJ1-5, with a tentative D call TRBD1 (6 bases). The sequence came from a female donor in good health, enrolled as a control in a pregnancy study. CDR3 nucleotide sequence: TGTGCCAGCACGGGGACATTGTATAGCAATCAGCCCCAGCATTTT. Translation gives CASTGTLYSNQPQHF.